This record concerns one T cell receptor beta chain sequence. The antigen remains unidentified. This sample was taken from a study of stem cell transplantation in POMP-related autoinflammatory disease. In the study overall: Impaired MHC class I-dependent CD8+ differentiation was hypothesized from defective thymoproteasomes. Pre-transplant patients had naive-skewed CD4+ T cells and few CD8+ T cells.

Libraries were prepared by immunoSEQ multiplex PCR; TCRdb keeps only in-frame clonotypes and omits some of them. The sample has 30,000 or so clones, around 88% seen once. Study-wide results and caveats: A trend toward lower repertoire diversity and greater clonality appeared in every analyzed T-cell subset of PRAID patients.

The ends were cut back, 1 base at V and 5 bases at J, with 10 bases in the middle. This CDR3 has 14 residues. Germline-derived CDR1 and CDR2 are SGHDT and YYEEEE. The sequenced sample was CD4+ T cells from PBMCs, obtained before stem cell transplantation. The rearrangement links TRBV5-6 to TRBJ2-1; D might be TRBD1 or TRBD2, each matching 6 bases. This TCR derives from a human donor with POMP-related autoinflammation and immune dysregulation (PRAID). For the CDR3, the DNA is TGTGCCAGCAGCTTGTGGGGGGCCAACAATGAGCAGTTCTTC. Encoded protein: CASSLWGANNEQFF. The entire variable domain, with the rest obtained from reference TRBV5-6 and TRBJ2-1, is as follows: DAGVTQSPTHLIKTRGQQVTLRCSPKSGHDTVSWYQQALGQGPQFIFQYYEEEERQRGNFPDRFSGHQFPNYSSELNVNALLLGDSALYLCASSLWGANNEQFFGPGTRLTVL.